The 21 T cell receptor beta chains in this list originate from one sample, sequenced in a study of CD8 T cells in ankylosing spondylitis. TCRdb reprocessed the 5' RACE reads via MiXCR and lists one record per CDR3 protein. Among about 440,000 distinct CDR3 sequences, 15% to 20% were seen once, and the ten largest hold over 0.9%. Study findings and constraints: Among TCR beta sequences, a motif of several highly homologous variants appeared characteristic of ankylosing spondylitis blood.

The antigens these receptors bind are not known. Sequencing was carried out using blood, either unsorted or a sorted T cell fraction (not recorded which). The receptors shown here come from a male donor with ankylosing spondylitis.

The rearrangement joins TRBV4-1 to TRBJ2-3; D might be TRBD2 (5 bases). Trimming removed 1 base from V and 6 bases from J, with 11 bases in between. This CDR3 region has 14 residues. Germline CDR1 is MGHRA and CDR2 is YSYEKL. The CDR3 coding sequence is TGCGCCAGCAGCCAAGGCACCGGGAAGGATACGCAGTATTTT. Translating it yields CASSQGTGKDTQYF.

This chain connects TRBV7-9 to TRBJ2-7, with D perhaps given as TRBD1 or TRBD2 (6 bases each). Trimming left V 3 bases short and J 2 bases short, with 11 bases between. Looked up from germline, CDR1 is SEHNR and CDR2 is FQNEAQ (reference sequence). The CDR3 runs to 14 residues. The CDR3 loop is CASSFEGGPYEQYF. The CDR3 nucleotides read TGTGCCAGCAGCTTCGAGGGGGGACCCTACGAGCAGTACTTC.

J is TRBJ2-4 and V is TRBV5-8; no definite D call. Germline V lookup: CDR1 SGHTS, CDR2 YDEGEE. V was clipped by 0 bases and J by 6 bases, with 10 bases between them. CDR3 length: 14 residues. This CDR3 reads CASSLGLDPNIQYF. CDR3 bases: TGTGCCAGCAGCTTGGGGCTAGACCCAAACATTCAGTACTTC.

The rearrangement links TRBV15 to TRBJ1-1; TRBD1 matches at 8 bases. The CDR3 is 12 residues long. Unmatched junction bases numbered 4, after V lost 2 bases and J lost 11 bases. Germline V CDR1 and CDR2: LNHNV, YYDKDF (reference sequence). The chain's CDR3 is CATSRPQGEAFF. The DNA for the CDR3 is TGTGCCACCAGCAGACCACAGGGGGAGGCTTTCTTT. The variable domain in full, with the rest retrieved from reference TRBV15 and TRBJ1-1, is DAMVIQNPRYQVTQFGKPVTLSCSQTLNHNVMYWYQQKSSQAPKLLFHYYDKDFNNEADTPDNFQSRRPNTSFCFLDIRSPGLGDTAMYLCATSRPQGEAFFGQGTRLTVV.

This clonotype was counted ten times or more. The rearrangement uses TRBV29-1 and TRBJ2-1; 11 nucleotides match TRBD2. This CDR3 region has 13 residues. CDR1 and CDR2 (germline): SQVTM, ANQGSEA. J lost 4 bases, V lost 8 bases, and 4 bases had no gene match. CDR3 region: CSTGTSGYNEQFF. The CDR3 nucleotides are TGCAGCACCGGGACTAGCGGTTACAATGAGCAGTTCTTC.

This clonotype showed up just a few times. J is TRBJ2-3 and V is TRBV20-1; no clear D. This CDR3 comprises 11 residues. The germline CDR1 and CDR2 sequences are DFQATT and SNEGSKA (reference sequence). The V end lost 3 bases, the J end lost 8 bases, and 9 bases lay between the germline ends. The CDR3 reads CSASLWGTQYF. CDR3 in DNA: TGCAGTGCTAGCCTCTGGGGTACGCAGTATTTT.

The rearrangement links TRBV27 to TRBJ1-3; D is ambiguous. The germline V gene has CDR1 MNHEY and CDR2 SMNVEV (reference sequence). The CDR3 extends over 17 amino acids. V was clipped by 6 bases and J by 0 bases, with 18 bases between them. Here the CDR3 DNA reads TGTGCCAGCAGGAGGGCCTTTAGTACCGACTCTGGAAACACCATATATTTT. This sequence encodes CASRRAFSTDSGNTIYF.

This rearrangement joins TRBV20-1 to TRBJ2-1, with 7 nucleotides matching TRBD1. V dropped 6 bases and J dropped 6; count of bases not matched to a gene: 8. Germline V gives CDR1 DFQATT, CDR2 SNEGSKA (reference sequence). This CDR3 has 13 amino acids. CDR3 region: CSAPKQGLNEQFF. CDR3 DNA: TGCAGTGCACCGAAACAGGGGCTCAATGAGCAGTTCTTC.

In its sample, this clonotype was seen a few times. The chain joins TRBV7-2 to TRBJ2-7; TRBD2 aligns across 9 bases. This CDR3 has 16 amino acids. V lost 0 bases, J lost 2 bases, and 5 bases stayed unmatched. CDR1 and CDR2 from the germline V gene are SGHTA and FQGNSA. CDR3 protein: CASSLAASGITYEQYF. DNA for the CDR3: TGTGCCAGCAGCTTAGCGGCTAGCGGGATAACCTACGAGCAGTACTTC.

The table lists this clonotype with a few counts. The chain joins TRBV6-5 to TRBJ2-5; the match to TRBD2 covers 8 bases. The CDR3 covers 15 residues. Germline trimming cut 4 bases from V and 5 bases from J; bases unmatched to any gene: 9. Germline V lookup: CDR1 MNHEY, CDR2 SVGAGI. The CDR3 DNA sequence: TGTGCCAGCAGTTTTGCACGGGGGGGCCGGGAGACCCAGTACTTC. It translates to CASSFARGGRETQYF.

This clonotype appeared many times. This chain links TRBV24-1 with TRBJ2-1, with D perhaps matching TRBD1 or TRBD2 (5 bases each). The CDR3 spans 18 residues. Per the germline V gene, CDR1 is KGHDR and CDR2 is SFDVKD. Trimming left V 3 bases short and J 2 bases short, with 19 bases between. The CDR3 bases are TGTGCCACCAGTGATAGGGGACGTGGAGGTAGCCCCTACAATGAGCAGTTCTTC. Its translation: CATSDRGRGGSPYNEQFF.

The chain is built from TRBV20-1 and TRBJ2-5; 9 bases agree with TRBD2. J was trimmed by 4 bases and V by 1 base; bases with no gene match: 10. This CDR3 has 16 amino acids. In germline, CDR1 is DFQATT, CDR2 SNEGSKA (reference sequence). CDR3 nucleotide sequence: TGCAGTGCTAGAGGACATGAGACTAGCGGTTTAGAGACCCAGTACTTC. Its translation: CSARGHETSGLETQYF.

As concerns this clonotype: The conserved phenylalanine or tryptophan is not found at the CDR3 terminus, so this likely reflects a read error. The chain employs TRBV5-1 and TRBJ2-7; no reliable D call. Trimming took 0 bases from V and 0 from J, leaving 13 bases between them. Germline V gene data show CDR1 as SGHRS and CDR2 as YFSETQ. The CDR3 has 16 residues. The CDR3 DNA follows: TGCGCCAGCAGCTTGGGATCTGGCTATGTCTCCTACGAGCAGTACCTC. Its protein is CASSLGSGYVSYEQYL.

This clonotype was observed a few times. The chain uses TRBV18 and TRBJ2-7; 10 nucleotides match TRBD2. After removal of 5 bases from V and 2 bases from J, the junction contained 3 bases not matched to a gene. Germline V gene sequence: CDR1 KGHSH, CDR2 LQKENI. The CDR3 length is 14 residues. The CDR3 DNA sequence: TGTGCCAGCTCAAAACTAGCGGGACCCTACGAGCAGTACTTC. Its protein is CASSKLAGPYEQYF.

The chain couples TRBV20-1 to TRBJ2-1, with 9 bases matching TRBD2. This CDR3 has 16 residues. V was pared by 3 bases and J by 0 bases, with 6 bases of the junction left unmatched. CDR1 DFQATT and CDR2 SNEGSKA come from the germline V gene (reference sequence). CDR3 sequence: CSASWTSATSYNEQFF. In DNA, the CDR3 is TGCAGTGCTAGTTGGACTAGCGCTACCTCCTACAATGAGCAGTTCTTC.

The V and J genes are TRBV2 and TRBJ2-5; 13 bases agree with TRBD2. V dropped 6 bases and J dropped 14; count of bases not matched to a gene: 9. CDR1 SNHLY and CDR2 FYNNEI come from the germline V gene. The CDR3 is 13 amino acids. The CDR3 DNA reads as TGTGCCAGCAGCACCGGGACTAGCGGGGAGTCATACTTC. Encoded protein: CASSTGTSGESYF.

This clonotype showed up many times. The V gene is TRBV6-5, the J gene TRBJ2-1; the D gene could be TRBD1 or TRBD2 (6 bases each). The CDR3 runs 15 residues. Germline V gives CDR1 MNHEY, CDR2 SVGAGI. V shed 6 bases and J shed 6 bases, with 18 bases lying between them. In DNA, the CDR3 is TGTGCCAGCAGATACGACCCAGGGGAGGCCAATGAGCAGTTCTTC. It is translated as CASRYDPGEANEQFF.

In its sample, this clonotype was seen many times. The chain joins TRBV7-9 to TRBJ1-1, with D perhaps TRBD1 (6 bases). The CDR3 has 13 residues. Trimming removed 7 bases at V and 0 bases at J, with 9 bases between. CDR1 and CDR2 (germline): SEHNR, FQNEAQ (reference sequence). CDR3 sequence: CASKTGLNTEAFF. The CDR3 DNA reads as TGTGCCAGCAAGACAGGTTTGAACACTGAAGCTTTCTTT.

This clonotype has a handful of counts. The chain recombines TRBV7-2 with TRBJ1-1; 7 bases agree with TRBD1. CDR1 SGHTA and CDR2 FQGNSA come from the germline V gene. The ends lost 11 bases at V and 2 bases at J; junction bases unmatched: 14. This CDR3 contains 15 residues. CDR3 nucleotide sequence: TGTGCCGGAGCATACACAGGGGTAGGAAACACTGAAGCTTTCTTT. Amino acid sequence: CAGAYTGVGNTEAFF.

This clonotype was detected only a few times. The V and J genes are TRBV20-1 and TRBJ2-5, with 10 bases lining up with TRBD2. The J segment lost 1 base and the V segment lost 8 bases, leaving 4 bases of the junction unmatched. Germline CDR1 DFQATT, CDR2 SNEGSKA (reference sequence). The CDR3 length is 13 residues. The CDR3 here is CSYSGGSQETQYF. CDR3 coding DNA: TGCAGTTATAGCGGGGGGTCCCAAGAGACCCAGTACTTC.

The CDR3 nucleotides are TGTGCCAGCAGGACCTTGTCAGGGGATCCTCTCACAGATACGCAGTATTTT. It is translated as CASRTLSGDPLTDTQYF. The chain uses TRBV2 and TRBJ2-3; tentatively, D is TRBD1 (6 bases). V was shortened by 6 bases and J by 2 bases, with 21 bases between the two germline ends. Per the germline V gene, CDR1 is SNHLY and CDR2 is FYNNEI. The CDR3 has 17 residues.